This T cell receptor (beta chain) was recorded in a study of blood T cell repertoires in COVID-19. Study at large: T cells, B-cell-depleted T cells, or PBMCs provided the cDNA or gDNA that served as material.

Authors' methods: The authors estimated nucleated cell counts from reference gene primer amplification. Method: immunoSEQ multiplex PCR; TCRdb's copy keeps in-frame clones and lacks some. D and trimming come from the DNA, and the V and J calls and clone size come from that table. The sample holds more than 80,000 clones; about 82% are singletons and the top ten take around 7.8%. Trimming took 5 bases from V and 6 from J; bases not matched to a gene: 8. Germline V CDR1 and CDR2: SGHDT, YYEEEE. This CDR3 is 15 amino acids long. This clonotype was sampled from a man in his fifties with active COVID-19. The chain couples TRBV5-6 to TRBJ1-6; 7 bases agree with TRBD1. The specimen was peripheral blood. The CDR3 loop reads CASRSAGTANSPLHF. Written as DNA, the CDR3 is TGTGCCAGCAGGTCTGCCGGGACAGCTAATTCACCCCTCCACTTT.